Here is one TCR beta chain with its context. Its antigen remains unknown. Assay used: immunoSEQ multiplex PCR; TCRdb lists only in-frame clones, some missing. Of about 2.3 million clones listed, 85% to 95% were seen once; the top ten hold about 0.37%. Per germline, CDR1 LNHNV and CDR2 YYDKDF (reference sequence). Trimming removed 4 bases at V and 3 bases at J, with 13 bases between. There are 14 residues in the CDR3. This specimen comes from a study of shared clonotypes between healthy human individuals. Study conclusions and caveats: Expectations were that clonotype sharing among donors would be affected by sequencing depth.

The V call is TRBV15, the J call TRBJ2-7; the D gene is possibly TRBD1 (6 bases). The clonotype comes from a man aged 18 to 35 in good health. Some clones in this sample may be carry-over from other donors' samples. The sample consisted of naive CD4+ T cells from PBMCs. Subset noted: CD45RA+ positively selected. CDR3 in DNA: TGTGCCACCAGCAATTGGGGGCGGAGCTACGAGCAGTACTTC. This sequence encodes CATSNWGRSYEQYF.